These 2 T cell receptor beta chains came from one sample sequenced in a study of identical twins (dated by TCRdb to 2016 to 2017). Libraries were made using 5' RACE. The instrument was an Illumina HiSeq 2000. The public reads were reanalyzed by TCRdb: fastp trimming at Q25, MiXCR alignment, in-frame beta chains only. A single entry per CDR3 protein holds the most common genes and DNA from its merged rows. The sample profile shows 1,800,000 or so distinct CDR3 sequences; more than 30% of them were found once. Of the sample, about 0.3% falls within the top ten clones. The specimen sequenced was cord blood. The receptors were sampled from a newborn girl in good health.

The table lists this clonotype with a few counts. This chain uses TRBV24-1 with TRBJ1-1; D might be TRBD1 (5 bases). V lost 7 bases, J lost 5 bases, and 16 bases lay in between. The CDR3 length is 14 residues. Germline V CDR1 and CDR2: KGHDR, SFDVKD. The CDR3 is CATRDGGGRTEAFF. CDR3 sequence (DNA): TGTGCCACCAGGGATGGTGGGGGGAGGACTGAAGCTTTCTTT.

This clonotype occurred a few times. The chain joins TRBV18 to TRBJ2-6; D may be TRBD1 (5 bases). The V end was cut by 4 bases, the J end by 3 bases, with 10 bases between. The CDR3 sequence is 15 residues long. CDR1 is KGHSH and CDR2 is LQKENI in the germline V gene. The chain's CDR3 is CASSLGAVGANVLTF. CDR3 sequence (DNA): TGTGCCAGCTCACTAGGGGCCGTTGGGGCCAACGTCCTGACTTTC.